The 27 T cell receptor beta chains reported below all come from one sample, sequenced in a study of PD-1 blockade in classical Hodgkin lymphoma. Produced via immunoSEQ multiplex PCR; TCRdb's table is partial and in-frame only. In the table there are approximately 99,000 clones, about four fifths of which are singletons. No patient escaped relapse after autologous stem cell transplantation, and brentuximab vedotin exposure varied. The sequences come from peripheral blood mononuclear cells (PBMCs), collected before the second cycle of nivolumab. Source of these receptors: a human donor with classical Hodgkin lymphoma.

This clone has only one observation. The chain uses TRBV5-6 and TRBJ2-5; possibly TRBD1 or TRBD2 for D (5 bases each). In germline, CDR1 is SGHDT, CDR2 YYEEEE. V lost 4 bases and J lost 3, with 13 bases in between. The length of the CDR3 is 14 residues. Written as DNA, the CDR3 is TGTGCCAGCAGCCTACCGGGACGCAAAGAGACCCAGTACTTC. This codes for CASSLPGRKETQYF.

The genes are TRBV5-5 and TRBJ2-1; perhaps TRBD2 as D (6 bases). With 0 bases removed from V and 5 bases from J, the gap between germline ends came to 9 bases. Germline V gives CDR1 SGHKS, CDR2 YYEKEE (reference sequence). CDR3 length: 14 amino acids. The CDR3 loop reads CASSLGAGDNEQFF. For the CDR3, the DNA is TGTGCCAGCAGCTTGGGAGCGGGTGACAATGAGCAGTTCTTC.

The rearrangement uses TRBV6-6 and TRBJ2-1; tentatively, D is TRBD1 or TRBD2 (5 bases each). Germline V gene lookup returns CDR1 MNHNY and CDR2 SVGAGI (reference sequence). V was cut by 5 bases and J by 9 bases, with 14 bases left in between. This CDR3 contains 13 residues. The CDR3 DNA reads as TGTGCCAGCAGTCCAGGGACCCCTGGTGAGCAGTTCTTC. Encoded protein: CASSPGTPGEQFF.

This clone came up a few times. V gene TRBV9 combines with J gene TRBJ2-7; 14 nucleotides align to TRBD2. The germline gives CDR1 SGDLS, CDR2 YYNGEE. V was pared by 4 bases and J by 6 bases, with 9 bases of the junction left unmatched. This CDR3 spans 16 amino acids. CDR3 DNA: TGTGCCAGCAGCCCCCGAGGTGGGACTAGCGGGAGCGAGCAGTACTTC. Encoded protein: CASSPRGGTSGSEQYF.

This clone was seen many times. The V call is TRBV14, the J call TRBJ2-7; TRBD2 agrees at 13 bases. This CDR3 comprises 17 residues. Germline assignment: CDR1 SGHDN and CDR2 FVKESK. The junction had 8 bases not matched to a gene; V was cut back by 0 bases and J by 6 bases. For the CDR3, the DNA is TGTGCCAGCAGCCAAGAAAGGGGACTAGCGGGACTGAGCGAGCAGTACTTC. This translates into CASSQERGLAGLSEQYF.

The chain employs TRBV9 and TRBJ2-3, with unresolved D. Trimming pared 3 bases from V and 1 base from J, leaving 9 bases between. From germline, CDR1 is SGDLS and CDR2 YYNGEE. This CDR3 is 14 amino acids long. DNA of the CDR3: TGTGCCAGCAGCGCCGGGTCGGGCACAGATACGCAGTATTTT. It translates to CASSAGSGTDTQYF.

This chain connects TRBV29-1 to TRBJ2-3, with 12 bases aligning to TRBD2. Per the germline V gene, CDR1 is SQVTM and CDR2 is ANQGSEA. After removal of 5 bases from V and 3 bases from J, the junction contained 9 bases not matched to a gene. This CDR3 contains 16 residues. The CDR3 reads CSVLLAGGMVTDTQYF. CDR3 DNA sequence: TGCAGCGTTCTCCTAGCGGGAGGGATGGTGACAGATACGCAGTATTTT.

The rearrangement joins TRBV7-6 to TRBJ1-1; D uncertain. Between the trimmed V and J ends, which lost 1 base and 5 bases, there was a span of 14 bases. Looked up from germline, CDR1 is SGHVS and CDR2 is FNYEAQ. The CDR3 has 15 amino acids. CDR3: CASSLVPGIWTEAFF. CDR3 DNA: TGTGCCAGCAGCTTAGTTCCGGGTATATGGACTGAAGCTTTCTTT.

V usage is TRBV5-1 and J usage is TRBJ1-5, with unresolved D. Between the trimmed V and J ends, which lost 1 base and 1 base, there was a span of 9 bases. This CDR3 contains 15 residues. Germline CDR1 reads SGHRS; CDR2 reads YFSETQ. The CDR3 sequence is CASSLSAGSNQPQHF. The DNA for the CDR3 is TGCGCCAGCAGCTTGTCAGCGGGGAGCAATCAGCCCCAGCATTTT.

The J gene is TRBJ2-7, the V gene TRBV7-2; D might be TRBD2 (6 bases). CDR1 is SGHTA, CDR2 FQGNSA, per germline. The CDR3 contains 13 residues. V lost 8 bases, J lost 4 bases, and 15 bases lay in between. CDR3: CASGGASVYEQYF. The DNA for the CDR3 is TGTGCCAGCGGCGGGGCATCAGTATACGAGCAGTACTTC.

V gene TRBV18 combines with J gene TRBJ2-3; D remains unclear. The CDR3 is 14 amino acids. V dropped 0 bases and J dropped 2 bases, with 6 bases sitting between them. Germline assignment: CDR1 KGHSH and CDR2 LQKENI. The CDR3 loop is CASSPPSLTDTQYF. CDR3 DNA: TGTGCCAGCTCACCACCAAGCCTCACAGATACGCAGTATTTT.

This clone has just a few counts. The rearrangement links TRBV28 to TRBJ2-3, with 7 bases aligning to TRBD2. Germline V gives CDR1 MDHEN, CDR2 SYDVKM. V dropped 7 bases and J dropped 3; count of bases not matched to a gene: 7. The CDR3 runs 14 residues. The CDR3: CASNFLAVTDTQYF. DNA for the CDR3: TGTGCCAGCAACTTTCTAGCGGTAACAGATACGCAGTATTTT.

Of note for this clone: The sample holds other DNA sequences that translate to the same CDR3. This rearrangement joins TRBV7-2 to TRBJ1-3, with 8 bases aligning to TRBD1. Germline values: CDR1 SGHTA, CDR2 FQGNSA. V lost 5 bases to trimming and J lost 2 bases; unmatched junction nucleotides: 2. This CDR3 region has 14 residues. CDR3 region: CASSPDRAGNTIYF. In DNA, the CDR3 is TGTGCCAGCAGCCCGGACAGGGCTGGAAACACCATATATTTT.

This chain links TRBV5-4 with TRBJ2-7; D is tentatively TRBD1 or TRBD2 (5 bases each). Trimming cost V 4 bases and J 0 bases, with 17 bases left between them. The length of the CDR3 is 16 residues. CDR1 and CDR2 from the germline V gene are SGHNT and YYREEE (reference sequence). CDR3: CASSRNRGSFSYEQYF. CDR3 nucleotides: TGTGCCAGCAGCCGCAACCGGGGCAGCTTCTCCTACGAGCAGTACTTC.

The rearrangement joins TRBV7-2 to TRBJ2-3; a weak D match, TRBD2 (6 bases). This CDR3 contains 18 residues. Germline CDR1 reads SGHTA; CDR2 reads FQGNSA. With 4 bases removed from V and 0 bases from J, the gap between germline ends came to 20 bases. The CDR3 loop reads CASSSRDSSLGSTDTQYF. The CDR3 DNA is TGTGCCAGCAGCTCGCGGGACTCCTCCCTCGGGAGCACAGATACGCAGTATTTT.

The rearrangement joins TRBV5-6 to TRBJ1-5, with D possibly being TRBD1 (6 bases). CDR3 length: 13 amino acids. The germline V and J ends were trimmed by 2 bases and 4 bases, with 7 bases remaining between them. Germline lookup yields CDR1 SGHDT and CDR2 YYEEEE. The CDR3 loop is CASSFRGNQPQHF. The CDR3 DNA reads TGTGCCAGCAGCTTTAGGGGGAATCAGCCCCAGCATTTT.

The rearrangement links TRBV27 to TRBJ2-7; 7 bases fit TRBD2. In germline, CDR1 is MNHEY, CDR2 SMNVEV (reference sequence). The junction had 9 bases not matched to a gene; V was cut back by 3 bases and J by 1 base. The CDR3 spans 16 residues. Here the CDR3 reads CASSFRVASGSYEQYF. CDR3 in DNA: TGTGCCAGCAGTTTTAGGGTGGCTAGCGGTTCCTACGAGCAGTACTTC.

The V gene is TRBV28, the J gene TRBJ1-2; weak D call: TRBD1 (6 bases). Trimming stripped 3 bases from V and 8 bases from J, with 19 bases between. The germline gives CDR1 MDHEN, CDR2 SYDVKM. The CDR3 contains 15 residues. The CDR3 reads CASSLVVEGGGGYTF. CDR3 DNA sequence: TGTGCCAGCAGTTTGGTCGTCGAGGGGGGAGGAGGCTACACCTTC.

The chain is built from TRBV19 and TRBJ1-5, with 10 bases aligning to TRBD1. Looked up from germline, CDR1 is LNHDA and CDR2 is SQIVND (reference sequence). Trimming took 5 bases from V and 11 from J; bases not matched to a gene: 9. This CDR3 is 14 amino acids long. The CDR3 bases are TGTGCCAGTAGTCTCGAGACAGGGGGCTGGTCCCAGCATTTT. Translation gives CASSLETGGWSQHF.

V usage is TRBV2 and J usage is TRBJ1-2; D unclear. The CDR3 totals 13 residues. The germline V gene has CDR1 SNHLY and CDR2 FYNNEI. Trimming removed 6 bases at V and 5 bases at J, with 13 bases between. CDR3 sequence (DNA): TGTGCCAGCAGGACGGTCCTTTCTTATGGCTACACCTTC. It translates to CASRTVLSYGYTF.

The J gene is TRBJ1-4, the V gene TRBV30, with a tentative D call TRBD1 (5 bases). The V end lost 5 bases, the J end lost 4 bases, and 20 bases lay between the germline ends. Germline loops: CDR1 GTSNPN, CDR2 SVGIG (reference sequence). This CDR3 is 16 amino acids long. Here the CDR3 reads CAWGIRDGLFNEKLFF. CDR3 nucleotide sequence: TGTGCCTGGGGGATCCGGGACGGTCTTTTTAATGAAAAACTGTTTTTT.

This clone has only a few counts. This sequence joins TRBV29-1 and TRBJ2-1; TRBD2 matches at 10 bases. With 3 bases clipped from V and 12 bases from J, the junction kept 8 bases outside the gene matches. Germline-derived CDR1 and CDR2 are SQVTM and ANQGSEA. The CDR3 extends over 13 amino acids. The CDR3 coding sequence is TGCAGCGTTGAGTTGGCTAGCGGGAGAACGCAGTTCTTC. Residues: CSVELASGRTQFF.

This clone was counted a few times. The rearrangement links TRBV6-5 to TRBJ2-5, with 9 positions matching TRBD1. The CDR3 covers 13 residues. With V trimmed by 7 bases and J by 4 bases, 4 bases remained unmatched. Germline V gene sequence: CDR1 MNHEY, CDR2 SVGAGI. The CDR3 reads CASTRTGAETQYF. The CDR3 nucleotides read TGTGCCAGCACCAGGACAGGGGCAGAGACCCAGTACTTC.

V is TRBV5-5 and J is TRBJ2-7; a possible D gene is TRBD2 (5 bases). CDR3 size: 14 residues. Germline CDR1 reads SGHKS; CDR2 reads YYEKEE (reference sequence). Between the trimmed V and J ends, which lost 7 bases and 6 bases, there was a span of 20 bases. CDR3 DNA sequence: TGTGCCAGCTCGAGGGAGCAATTAGAACGCGAGCAGTACTTC. Translated, it gives CASSREQLEREQYF.

The chain combines TRBV19 with TRBJ1-2, with 7 bases lining up with TRBD1. The CDR3 is 14 amino acids. CDR1 LNHDA and CDR2 SQIVND come from the germline V gene (reference sequence). J was trimmed by 0 bases and V by 10 bases; bases with no gene match: 8. In DNA form, the CDR3 reads TGTGCCACCCAACTGACAGGGACTAACTATGGCTACACCTTC. It codes for CATQLTGTNYGYTF. Variable domain in full (rest from reference TRBV19 and TRBJ1-2): DGGITQSPKYLFRKEGQNVTLSCEQNLNHDAMYWYRQDPGQGLRLIYYSQIVNDFQKGDIAEGYSVSREKKESFPLTVTSAQKNPTAFYLCATQLTGTNYGYTFGSGTRLTVV.

The chain joins TRBV4-2 to TRBJ2-1; TRBD2 aligns across 9 bases. Per the germline V gene, CDR1 is LGHNA and CDR2 is YNFKEQ. J lost 7 bases, V lost 1 base, and 5 bases had no gene match. The CDR3 is 15 amino acids. The CDR3 region has the DNA TGTGCCAGCAGCCAAGGTAGCGGGAGTGGGAATGAGCAGTTCTTC. It yields the protein CASSQGSGSGNEQFF.

The V and J genes are TRBV29-1 and TRBJ1-1; D ambiguous. This CDR3 region has 13 residues. V was clipped by 4 bases and J by 2 bases, with 11 bases between them. The germline V gene encodes CDR1 SQVTM and CDR2 ANQGSEA. The CDR3 sequence is CSVVRAKNTEAFF. CDR3 sequence (DNA): TGCAGCGTTGTTAGGGCGAAAAACACTGAAGCTTTCTTT.